The sample holds one count of the clone carrying this T cell receptor (beta chain). The repertoire was sequenced with immunoSEQ multiplex PCR; TCRdb's copy has only in-frame clones and lacks some. In the table there are 95,000 to 100,000 clones, around nine tenths of which are singletons. From germline, CDR1 is MNHEY and CDR2 SMNVEV (reference sequence). The CDR3 consists of 17 residues. Trimming at V came to 5 bases and at J to 6 bases, leaving 19 bases not matched to a gene. Indicated time point: pretreatment peripheral blood. The data stem from a study of PD-L1 blockade in urothelial cancer. This receptor was obtained from a man aged 55-75 years with urothelial cancer. This chain connects TRBV27 to TRBJ2-7, with TRBD1 identical over 7 bases. The material sequenced was PBMCs, taken around atezolizumab (anti-PD-L1) treatment. This CDR3 is CASSPTGTASWQAEQYF. CDR3 coding DNA: TGTGCCAGCAGTCCGACCGGGACAGCAAGTTGGCAAGCCGAGCAGTACTTC.